These T cell receptor beta chains were read from a single sample in a study of T cell changes during pregnancy in multiple sclerosis. Assay: immunoSEQ multiplex PCR; the TCRdb copy retains only in-frame clones and omits some. The table shows 40,000 to 45,000 clones, with 70% to 90% occurring only once. Sequenced here: CD8+ T cells from peripheral blood mononuclear cells, sampled after pregnancy. The origin of the receptors is a female donor in good health, enrolled as a control in a pregnancy study. CDR3s include the opening cysteine and the closing phenylalanine or tryptophan. Each record gives: D gene, V gene, J gene, clone size, CDR3 DNA, CDR3 protein. The D gene is left open where the match is weak. Clone size is given for some rows only: seen once, a few or many times, or a class if the clone is expanded.

NA,TRBV5-4,TRBJ1-2,few,TGTGCCGTCAAAGGTGGAGGCGGCTATGGCTACACCTTC,CAVKGGGGYGYTF
NA,TRBV9,TRBJ2-7,NA,TGTGCCAGCAGCGGCGGCTCCTACGAGCAGTACTTC,CASSGGSYEQYF
TRBD1,TRBV5-6,TRBJ2-7,NA,TGTGCCAGCAGCGGGGGACAGCGTAGTCCCTACGAGCAGTACTTC,CASSGGQRSPYEQYF
NA,TRBV4-3,TRBJ1-6,NA,TGCGCCAGCAGCCAAGATACAGGACATAATTCACCCCTCCACTTT,CASSQDTGHNSPLHF
NA,TRBV7-9,TRBJ1-6,NA,TGTGCCAGCAGCTCCTCCGGGGGGCCTAATTCACCCCTCCACTTT,CASSSSGGPNSPLHF
NA,TRBV6-5,TRBJ2-7,NA,TGTGCCAGCAGTTACTCACAGGGCTACGAGCAGTACTTC,CASSYSQGYEQYF
TRBD2,TRBV11-1,TRBJ2-1,NA,TGTGCCAGCAGCTTCGGGACTAGCGGGGAGAGCTCCTACAATGAGCAGTTCTTC,CASSFGTSGESSYNEQFF
TRBD1,TRBV6-1,TRBJ1-1,once,TGTGCCAGCTACACCCACGACAGGGGCCGATTTGGAGCTTTCTTT,CASYTHDRGRFGAFF
NA,TRBV9,TRBJ2-7,once,TGTGCCAGCAGCGCGGGATTTCCTCACGAGCAGTACTTC,CASSAGFPHEQYF
NA,TRBV28,TRBJ2-7,NA,TGTGCCAGCAGTTTACAGGCATTCGGCTCCTACGAGCAGTACTTC,CASSLQAFGSYEQYF
TRBD1,TRBV29-1,TRBJ2-2,NA,TGCAGCGTATGGGAATCGACAGGGGAACGACGGGAGCTGTTTTTT,CSVWESTGERRELFF
TRBD1,TRBV5-4,TRBJ1-2,NA,TGTGCCAGCAGCCCGATTAGGGGGCTCTGGACTGGCTACACCTTC,CASSPIRGLWTGYTF
TRBD1,TRBV4-1,TRBJ1-5,NA,TGCGCCAGCAGCCTCGGGACAGGTAATCAGCCCCAGCATTTT,CASSLGTGNQPQHF
NA,TRBV28,TRBJ2-5,NA,TGTGCCAGCAGTTTGCCCTTCCGACAGACTGTAGTGGAAGAGACCCAGTACTTC,CASSLPFRQTVVEETQYF
TRBD1,TRBV4-2,TRBJ1-6,NA,TGTGCCAGCAGCCAACAGGGGGCCGATTCACCCCTCCACTTT,CASSQQGADSPLHF
NA,TRBV9,TRBJ2-7,NA,TGTGCCAGCAGCGTAGCGCAACAGGCTCCCACCTACGAGCAGTACTTC,CASSVAQQAPTYEQYF
NA,TRBV28,TRBJ1-6,NA,TGTGCCAGCAGTTTAGGGCAGGCCAGCTCCTATAATTCACCCCTCCACTTT,CASSLGQASSYNSPLHF
TRBD1,TRBV19,TRBJ1-2,NA,TGTGCCAGTACCCTCGGACAGGAGCATAACTATGGCTACACCTTC,CASTLGQEHNYGYTF
TRBD1,TRBV30,TRBJ2-7,NA,TGTGCCTGGAGTGTGACAGGGGATTCCTACGAGCAGTACTTC,CAWSVTGDSYEQYF
NA,TRBV27,TRBJ2-7,once,TGTGCCAGCAGTCTACAGGTTTACAACTACGAGCAGTACTTC,CASSLQVYNYEQYF
NA,TRBV6-5,TRBJ1-5,NA,TGTGCCAGCAGTTACGGGGGGGGGACGACCCAGCATTTT,CASSYGGGTTQHF
NA,TRBV4-3,TRBJ2-7,once,TGCGCCAGCAGCCAAGGCCCACTAGAGTACGAGCAGTACTTC,CASSQGPLEYEQYF
NA,TRBV6-4,TRBJ1-6,few,TGTGCCAGCTCCGCTACGGCAGGCAATTCACCCCTCCACTTT,CASSATAGNSPLHF
TRBD2,TRBV29-1,TRBJ2-7,NA,TGCAGCGTTGTGACTAGCGACTACGAGCAGTACTTC,CSVVTSDYEQYF
NA,TRBV6-4,TRBJ2-3,NA,TGTGCCAGCAGTCCAGGGGCGGTTAGTTCAGATACGCAGTATTTT,CASSPGAVSSDTQYF
TRBD1,TRBV2,TRBJ2-7,NA,TGTGCCAGCAGTGAGTGGGGACAGGGGGCAATAGCCTACGAGCAGTACTTC,CASSEWGQGAIAYEQYF
NA,TRBV13,TRBJ1-2,NA,TGTGCCAGCAGCTTAGTCGGGTCTAACTATGGCTACACCTTC,CASSLVGSNYGYTF
NA,TRBV7-9,TRBJ1-1,few,TGTGCCAGCAGCCCCGGTGGTGGCACTGAAGCTTTCTTT,CASSPGGGTEAFF
NA,TRBV19,TRBJ1-5,NA,TGTGCCAGTACCCCAGGGGACCGTAGCAATCAGCCCCAGCATTTT,CASTPGDRSNQPQHF
NA,TRBV2,TRBJ2-3,NA,TGTGCCAGCCTTGGGGGGGCCAGCACAGATACGCAGTATTTT,CASLGGASTDTQYF
NA,TRBV20-1,TRBJ2-1,NA,TGTGGCGCGGGCCCAAATGAGCAGTTCTTC,CGAGPNEQFF
TRBD2,TRBV28,TRBJ2-1,NA,TGTGCCAGCAGTACTAGCGGGGGCGCATACAATGAGCAGTTCTTC,CASSTSGGAYNEQFF
TRBD2,TRBV7-3,TRBJ2-1,few,TGTGCCAGCAGCTTAACTAGCGGGGAGGGATACAATGAGCAGTTCTTC,CASSLTSGEGYNEQFF
TRBD2,TRBV4-3,TRBJ2-3,NA,TGCGCCAGCAGCCAACAGCCTAGCGGGGCATCCTTCCGGGTCACAGATACGCAGTATTTT,CASSQQPSGASFRVTDTQYF
NA,TRBV4-3,TRBJ1-6,NA,TGCGCCAGCAGCCAAGACCTCCTGACCAGCGCACCCCTCCACTTT,CASSQDLLTSAPLHF